The 18 T cell receptor beta chains below all came from one sample that was sequenced in a study of T cells in Graves' hyperthyroidism and ophthalmopathy. RNA transcripts were the template for amplifying TCR beta CDR3 regions. The HTBI primer set drove a first-round RT-PCR of the TCR CDR3. TCRdb processed the multiplex PCR reads anew with MiXCR; each CDR3 protein has one entry. Of some 270,000 distinct CDR3 sequences in the sample, about 14% were seen once. Sequenced input: blood. The receptor source for this set is a woman aged 30 to 39 with Graves' hyperthyroidism that later progressed to Graves' ophthalmopathy.

This clonotype was observed many times. The CDR3 DNA is TGTGCCAGCAGCCAAGCTTCTAGGACCGGCGAGCAGTACTTC. It yields the protein CASSQASRTGEQYF. The genes are TRBV3-1 and TRBJ2-7; the D is unclear. There are 14 residues in the CDR3. Germline-derived CDR1 and CDR2 are LGHDT and YNNKEL (reference sequence). Trimming pared 1 base from V and 6 bases from J, leaving 13 bases between.

This clonotype was seen repeatedly, ten times or more. The V and J genes are TRBV7-9 and TRBJ2-7; no definite D call. The CDR3 totals 14 residues. Germline-derived CDR1 and CDR2 are SEHNR and FQNEAQ (reference sequence). V lost 5 bases and J lost 3, with 14 bases in between. The DNA for the CDR3 is TGTGCCAGCAGCCCAAGCGACGGATTCTACGAGCAGTACTTC. This encodes CASSPSDGFYEQYF.

The chain links TRBV9 to TRBJ1-3; 7 bases are a match to TRBD1. Trimming cost V 3 bases and J 6 bases; bases outside gene matches: 12. The CDR3 is 16 amino acids. Germline lookup yields CDR1 SGDLS and CDR2 YYNGEE. CDR3 in DNA: TGTGCCAGCAGCGCTCGGGACAGTGCTACTGAAAACACCATATATTTT. Encoded protein: CASSARDSATENTIYF.

This clonotype has just one count. A much larger clone is a single base away; this may be a read error. The J gene is TRBJ2-7, the V gene TRBV13; D not resolved. V lost 6 bases, J lost 6 bases, and 12 bases lay in between. The germline V gene has CDR1 PRHDT and CDR2 FYEKMQ (reference sequence). The CDR3 length is 12 residues. The CDR3 DNA reads TGTGCCAGCAGTCCCTCAAGGAGCGAGCAGTACTTC. Its translation: CASSPSRSEQYF.

This clonotype has a handful of counts. The rearrangement links TRBV5-1 to TRBJ2-1, with D tentatively TRBD1 (7 bases). The germline V gene has CDR1 SGHRS and CDR2 YFSETQ. This CDR3 comprises 15 residues. V gave up 5 bases and J gave up 4 bases, with 16 bases separating them. The DNA of the CDR3 is TGCGCCAGCAGGCGAGAGGAGGGGGCGTACAATGAGCAGTTCTTC. Its translation: CASRREEGAYNEQFF.

There are many counts of this clonotype. The V call is TRBV11-3, the J call TRBJ2-1; D not resolved. V dropped 0 bases and J dropped 6 bases, with 9 bases sitting between them. This CDR3 comprises 14 residues. Per the germline V gene, CDR1 is SGHNT and CDR2 is YENEEA. CDR3 residues: CASSLDRSSNEQFF. DNA for the CDR3: TGTGCCAGCAGCTTAGATCGGAGTTCCAATGAGCAGTTCTTC.

The sample holds many counts of this clonotype. The chain couples TRBV11-2 to TRBJ1-3; D gene ambiguous. This CDR3 has 14 residues. The ends were cut back, 5 bases at V and 3 bases at J, with 11 bases in the middle. CDR1 SGHAT and CDR2 FQNNGV come from the germline V gene. CDR3 in amino acids: CASSLTLLGNTIYF. CDR3 sequence (DNA): TGTGCCAGCAGCCTGACCCTTCTTGGAAACACCATATATTTT.

This clonotype was seen ten or more times. V and J are TRBV28 and TRBJ1-2; D is possibly TRBD1 (6 bases). V lost 3 bases to trimming and J lost 6 bases, with 11 bases between them. Germline lookup yields CDR1 MDHEN and CDR2 SYDVKM. This CDR3 is built from 13 residues. The CDR3: CASSFYRADGYTF. For the CDR3, the DNA is TGTGCCAGCAGTTTCTACAGGGCGGATGGCTACACCTTC.

This clonotype appeared many times. The genes are TRBV28 and TRBJ2-7; 7 bases agree with TRBD1. The CDR3 contains 16 residues. V lost 7 bases to trimming and J lost 1 base; unmatched junction nucleotides: 13. Germline-derived CDR1 and CDR2 are MDHEN and SYDVKM. CDR3 sequence (DNA): TGTGCCAGCAAACCTGCTCACAGGGGTAAATCCTACGAGCAGTACTTC. It is translated as CASKPAHRGKSYEQYF.

There are a few counts of this clonotype. The chain employs TRBV28 and TRBJ2-2, with TRBD1 as a possible D gene (6 bases). CDR1 is MDHEN, CDR2 SYDVKM, per germline. V lost 7 bases and J lost 1, with 7 bases in between. The CDR3 runs to 13 residues. In DNA, the CDR3 is TGTGCCAGCATCAGGGGGAACACCGGGGAGCTGTTTTTT. It is translated as CASIRGNTGELFF.

Regarding this clonotype: A read error may be the cause here, since a much bigger clone is one base away. The V call is TRBV11-3, the J call TRBJ2-1; 7 positions agree with TRBD2. CDR1 and CDR2 (germline): SGHNT, YENEEA. The CDR3 extends over 14 amino acids. J gave up 9 bases and V 5 bases, and 10 bases lay outside the gene matches. CDR3 amino acids: CASSAPLSGPEQFF. In nucleotides, the CDR3 is TGTGCCAGCAGCGCGCCCCTTAGCGGGCCTGAGCAGTTCTTC.

This clonotype was seen ten or more times. The chain uses TRBV7-2 and TRBJ2-5; D call uncertain. This CDR3 is built from 13 residues. The V and J ends lost 5 bases and 4 bases respectively, with 11 bases between them. CDR1 and CDR2 (germline): SGHTA, FQGNSA. DNA for the CDR3: TGTGCCAGCAGCCCCCGACCGAGAGAGACCCAGTACTTC. Translated: CASSPRPRETQYF.

This clonotype was observed at least ten times. The chain links TRBV5-1 to TRBJ1-1, with D uncertain. CDR3 size: 15 residues. V dropped 0 bases and J dropped 5 bases, with 14 bases sitting between them. The germline CDR1 and CDR2 sequences are SGHRS and YFSETQ. The CDR3 sequence is CASSLAAVSNTEAFF. In DNA, the CDR3 is TGCGCCAGCAGCTTGGCCGCAGTGTCTAATACTGAAGCTTTCTTT.

Many counts were recorded for this clonotype. The chain joins TRBV28 to TRBJ2-5; no firm D call. Germline V gene sequence: CDR1 MDHEN, CDR2 SYDVKM. This CDR3 has 14 amino acids. CDR3 nucleotide sequence: TGTGCGGCGAATACTTGGACCTCCTCGGAGACCCAGTACTTC. As protein: CAANTWTSSETQYF.

This clonotype was counted ten times or more. The chain links TRBV27 to TRBJ2-1; TRBD2 aligns across 8 bases. V trimming: 5 bases; J trimming: 5 bases; junction bases outside the gene matches: 8. This CDR3 has 15 residues. Germline lookup yields CDR1 MNHEY and CDR2 SMNVEV (reference sequence). In DNA form, the CDR3 reads TGTGCCAGCAGTCTTGGACTAGCCGGAAACAATGAGCAGTTCTTC. It encodes CASSLGLAGNNEQFF.

The gene calls are TRBV27 and TRBJ2-4, with 14 bases fitting TRBD2. V was clipped by 6 bases and J by 1 base; unmatched bases: 5. The V gene's germline CDR1 is MNHEY and CDR2 SMNVEV (reference sequence). This CDR3 has 17 residues. The CDR3: CASSGLAGGLAKNIQYF. The DNA of the CDR3 is TGTGCCAGCAGCGGACTAGCGGGAGGTTTGGCCAAAAACATTCAGTACTTC.

A few counts support this clonotype. The genes are TRBV19 and TRBJ2-3, with TRBD2 identical over 7 bases. V shed 11 bases and J 4 bases; nucleotides not matched to a gene: 18. CDR1 is LNHDA, CDR2 SQIVND, per germline (reference sequence). This CDR3 region has 16 residues. CDR3 sequence reads: CASGRGRDASPDTQYF. The CDR3 DNA reads TGTGCCTCAGGTCGGGGGAGGGACGCGAGTCCAGATACGCAGTATTTT.

This clonotype was seen only a few times. The chain links TRBV19 to TRBJ1-6, with 7 positions matching TRBD1. The germline gives CDR1 LNHDA, CDR2 SQIVND (reference sequence). This CDR3 comprises 13 residues. J was trimmed by 14 bases and V by 5 bases; bases with no gene match: 9. CDR3 sequence reads: CASSPKQGMTLHF. CDR3 DNA: TGTGCCAGTAGTCCAAAACAGGGGATGACCCTCCACTTT.